These 24 T cell receptor beta chains were all obtained from the same sample, sequenced in a study of cytomegalovirus exposure and HLA in healthy donors. With 60 Vbeta and 13 Jbeta primers, the PCR was carried out. The method was immunoSEQ multiplex PCR; TCRdb's version includes in-frame clones alone and lacks a portion of them. The repertoire includes over 140,000 clones, around 80% of them detected once, and 1.4% sits in the top ten. The sequenced sample was PBMCs. Receptors were obtained from a man aged 30 to 39 in good health and CMV-seropositive.

This chain uses TRBV5-1 with TRBJ2-7, with a weak D call TRBD1 (6 bases). Germline V gene data show CDR1 as SGHRS and CDR2 as YFSETQ. With 0 bases removed from V and 2 bases from J, the gap between germline ends came to 9 bases. This CDR3 region has 14 residues. The chain's CDR3 is CASSLDWTAYEQYF. CDR3 in DNA: TGCGCCAGCAGCTTGGATTGGACAGCCTACGAGCAGTACTTC.

J is TRBJ1-1 and V is TRBV19, with D maybe TRBD1 (6 bases). V lost 4 bases to trimming and J lost 3 bases, with 18 bases between them. Germline-derived CDR1 and CDR2 are LNHDA and SQIVND (reference sequence). The CDR3 has 16 residues. As DNA, the CDR3 is TGTGCCAGTAGTAGTTATACAGGGAGGGCCTACACTGAAGCTTTCTTT. It codes for CASSSYTGRAYTEAFF.

This clone was counted a single time. The chain links TRBV19 to TRBJ1-6; 8 positions match TRBD1. Germline-derived CDR1 and CDR2 are LNHDA and SQIVND (reference sequence). V lost 6 bases, J lost 8 bases, and 6 bases stayed unmatched. CDR3 size: 14 residues. The CDR3 spells CASRTGDRDSPLHF. CDR3 nucleotide sequence: TGTGCCAGTAGGACAGGGGATAGGGATTCACCCCTCCACTTT.

The genes are TRBV7-2 and TRBJ2-7; 13 bases align to TRBD2. This CDR3 contains 17 residues. The V gene end was trimmed by 1 base and the J gene end by 3 bases; junction bases not matched to a gene: 6. Per the germline V gene, CDR1 is SGHTA and CDR2 is FQGNSA. In DNA form, the CDR3 reads TGTGCCAGCAGCTTAGGGAGGACTAGCGGGAGTAACTACGAGCAGTACTTC. Translated: CASSLGRTSGSNYEQYF.

In nucleotides, the CDR3 is TGCGCCAGCAGCCCGGGGGGCGGTGATAGCAATCAGCCCCAGCATTTT. Encoded protein: CASSPGGGDSNQPQHF. This sequence joins TRBV4-1 and TRBJ1-5; the D gene is possibly TRBD1 (6 bases). The V and J ends lost 4 bases and 0 bases respectively, with 13 bases between them. Germline V gives CDR1 MGHRA, CDR2 YSYEKL. The CDR3 extends over 16 amino acids.

CDR3 in amino acids: CASSFGTAYEQYF. CDR3 in DNA: TGTGCCAGCAGCTTCGGGACAGCCTACGAGCAGTACTTC. The chain joins TRBV5-4 to TRBJ2-7; 7 bases line up with TRBD1. Germline CDR1 is SGHNT and CDR2 is YYREEE (reference sequence). The CDR3 spans 13 residues. Trimming removed 2 bases from V and 2 bases from J; junction bases left unmatched: 1.

The chain employs TRBV2 and TRBJ2-7; 7 nucleotides match TRBD1. The V gene end was trimmed by 3 bases and the J gene end by 3 bases; junction bases not matched to a gene: 2. The germline CDR1 and CDR2 sequences are SNHLY and FYNNEI. CDR3 length: 13 residues. The CDR3 reads CASSDRGIYEQYF. Written as DNA, the CDR3 is TGTGCCAGCAGTGACAGGGGGATCTACGAGCAGTACTTC.

The rearrangement uses TRBV28 and TRBJ1-1; TRBD1 agrees at 11 bases. This CDR3 spans 15 amino acids. V trimming: 3 bases; J trimming: 3 bases; junction bases outside the gene matches: 3. Germline assignment: CDR1 MDHEN and CDR2 SYDVKM. CDR3 sequence: CASSLGGQGDTEAFF. CDR3 in DNA: TGTGCCAGCAGTTTGGGGGGACAGGGGGACACTGAAGCTTTCTTT.

The chain recombines TRBV18 with TRBJ1-4; D possibly corresponds to TRBD1 (5 bases). V lost 2 bases to trimming and J lost 7 bases, with 14 bases between them. The CDR3 is 15 residues long. Germline loops: CDR1 KGHSH, CDR2 LQKENI. The CDR3 region is CASSPSRDRFEKLFF. The CDR3 bases are TGTGCCAGCTCACCATCCAGGGATCGCTTTGAAAAACTGTTTTTT.

The rearrangement links TRBV19 to TRBJ1-2; D is unresolved. The germline gives CDR1 LNHDA, CDR2 SQIVND (reference sequence). The germline V and J ends were trimmed by 3 bases and 0 bases, with 11 bases remaining between them. The CDR3 is 15 residues long. The CDR3 DNA reads as TGTGCCAGTAGTATCACACTCGCGGCTAACTATGGCTACACCTTC. Protein product: CASSITLAANYGYTF. Based on the CDR3 plus reference TRBV19 and TRBJ1-2, the full variable domain is DGGITQSPKYLFRKEGQNVTLSCEQNLNHDAMYWYRQDPGQGLRLIYYSQIVNDFQKGDIAEGYSVSREKKESFPLTVTSAQKNPTAFYLCASSITLAANYGYTFGSGTRLTVV.

This chain uses TRBV18 with TRBJ2-7; 8 bases map to TRBD1. Trimming cost V 0 bases and J 2 bases; bases outside gene matches: 3. Germline V gene data show CDR1 as KGHSH and CDR2 as LQKENI. The CDR3 is 15 amino acids. CDR3 DNA: TGTGCCAGCTCACCACCGACAGGGGACCCCTACGAGCAGTACTTC. Amino acids: CASSPPTGDPYEQYF. Full variable domain (missing parts from reference TRBV18 and TRBJ2-7): NAGVMQNPRHLVRRRGQEARLRCSPMKGHSHVYWYRQLPEEGLKFMVYLQKENIIDESGMPKERFSAEFPKEGPSILRIQQVVRGDSAAYFCASSPPTGDPYEQYFGPGTRLTVT.

CDR3 amino acids: CASRLTGNYNSPLHF. The DNA for the CDR3 is TGCGCCAGCAGACTAACAGGGAACTATAATTCACCCCTCCACTTT. The V gene is TRBV10-2, the J gene TRBJ1-6; TRBD1 might be the D (6 bases). This CDR3 contains 15 residues. Per the germline V gene, CDR1 is WSHSY and CDR2 is SAAADI. V was clipped by 6 bases and J by 3 bases, with 12 bases between them.

This chain links TRBV9 with TRBJ2-5; D might be TRBD1 (6 bases). V lost 7 bases and J lost 5, with 15 bases in between. The germline V gene has CDR1 SGDLS and CDR2 YYNGEE. The length of the CDR3 is 13 residues. This chain's CDR3 is CASGNNREETQYF. DNA for the CDR3: TGTGCCAGCGGGAACAACAGGGAGGAGACCCAGTACTTC.

This chain joins TRBV7-2 and TRBJ2-5; no definite D call. Germline V gene sequence: CDR1 SGHTA, CDR2 FQGNSA. Trimming cost V 8 bases and J 5 bases, with 15 bases left between them. The CDR3 consists of 13 residues. CDR3 protein: CASAPPARETQYF. In DNA form, the CDR3 reads TGTGCCAGCGCACCCCCGGCGCGGGAGACCCAGTACTTC.

The chain employs TRBV28 and TRBJ2-1, with 8 bases fitting TRBD2. The length of the CDR3 is 17 residues. V was pared by 5 bases and J by 2 bases, with 11 bases of the junction left unmatched. Germline V lookup: CDR1 MDHEN, CDR2 SYDVKM. CDR3: CASSLLTSGLPYNEQFF. As DNA, the CDR3 is TGTGCCAGCAGTCTCCTAACTAGCGGACTCCCCTACAATGAGCAGTTCTTC.

This rearrangement joins TRBV7-3 to TRBJ2-1; unclear D gene. Germline CDR1 SGHTA, CDR2 FQGTGA. V was pared by 2 bases and J by 2 bases, with 10 bases between. This CDR3 comprises 15 residues. This CDR3 is CASSLESSTYNEQFF. CDR3 DNA: TGTGCCAGCAGCTTAGAGAGTAGCACCTACAATGAGCAGTTCTTC.

With respect to this clone: It is unclear where the CDR3 begins or ends on the DNA, so no DNA is shown, and the CDR3 is as TCRdb lists it. This chain connects TRBV2 to TRBJ1-2; TRBD1 is taken as the D call from the table, unchecked against the DNA. CDR1 SNHLY and CDR2 FYNNEI come from the germline V gene. Including both end residues, the CDR3 is 16 amino acids long. The CDR3 sequence is CASSSSILGALGGYTF.

About this clone: Compared with germline, one end of the junction differs, possibly owing to a read error. This sequence joins TRBV6-4 and TRBJ2-7; TRBD1 matches 11 bases. Looked up from germline, CDR1 is MRHNA and CDR2 is SNTAGT. This CDR3 region has 12 residues. The CDR3 protein is CASSAPRDRGFF. CDR3 DNA sequence: TGTGCCAGCAGTGCACCCCGGGACAGGGGGTTCTTT.

This clone came up a few times. V gene TRBV19 combines with J gene TRBJ2-7; 10 nucleotides agree with TRBD1. Germline CDR1 is LNHDA and CDR2 is SQIVND (reference sequence). The CDR3 has 18 amino acids. V was clipped by 5 bases and J by 3 bases; unmatched bases: 16. CDR3 nucleotides: TGTGCCAGTAGTGAGGGTAAAATCGTGGGACAGGGGATCTACGAGCAGTACTTC. It specifies CASSEGKIVGQGIYEQYF.

On this clone itself: This same CDR3 is encoded by further DNA sequences in the sample. The chain is built from TRBV12-5 and TRBJ2-7; no clear D gene. The CDR3 is 15 amino acids. The V and J ends lost 0 bases and 2 bases respectively, with 11 bases between them. Germline CDR1 and CDR2: LGHNT and FRNRAP. The CDR3 here is CASGLVGGHPYEQYF. DNA of the CDR3: TGTGCTAGTGGTTTGGTTGGTGGGCACCCCTACGAGCAGTACTTC.

CDR3 region: CASSLVASARGMDTQYF. CDR3 nucleotide sequence: TGTGCCAGCAGCTTGGTGGCCAGCGCCAGAGGTATGGATACGCAGTATTTT. V and J are TRBV5-6 and TRBJ2-3; D gene ambiguous. The CDR3 runs 17 residues. Trimming left V 0 bases short and J 6 bases short, with 20 bases between. The germline V gene encodes CDR1 SGHDT and CDR2 YYEEEE.

The chain carries TRBV7-9 and TRBJ2-1; 7 nucleotides agree with TRBD2. The CDR3 spans 15 residues. CDR1 and CDR2 from the germline V gene are SEHNR and FQNEAQ (reference sequence). Trimming at V came to 3 bases and at J to 7 bases, leaving 9 bases not matched to a gene. The CDR3 DNA follows: TGTGCCAGCAGCTTGTGGGGGGGGAATAATAATGAGCAGTTCTTC. It codes for CASSLWGGNNNEQFF.

This clone has only one observation. The V call is TRBV6-1, the J call TRBJ1-1; 8 nucleotides line up with TRBD1. The CDR3 loop spans 16 amino acids. The V gene's germline CDR1 is MNHNS and CDR2 SASEGT. V gave up 4 bases and J gave up 2 bases; unmatched junction bases: 9. CDR3 DNA sequence: TGTGCCAGCAGTGTCCAACAGGGGGTCCTTAACACTGAAGCTTTCTTT. Its protein is CASSVQQGVLNTEAFF.

This chain links TRBV15 with TRBJ2-7, with D possibly being TRBD1 (6 bases). The V end was cut by 3 bases, the J end by 3 bases, with 18 bases between. This CDR3 is 16 amino acids long. Germline values: CDR1 LNHNV, CDR2 YYDKDF (reference sequence). CDR3 bases: TGTGCCACCAGCAGCTCACTCCGGGACACCTTCTACGAGCAGTACTTC. Translated, it gives CATSSSLRDTFYEQYF.